This TCR beta chain was identified during a study of blood T cell repertoires in COVID-19 (dated by TCRdb to 2018 to 2020). As for the study more broadly: Samples covering the acute and convalescent phases of COVID-19 were provided by collaborators in the United States, Italy and Spain. Where available, HLA class I and class II types were obtained from metadata supplied by the sample provider rather than from assay-based typing. The material from the prospective study consisted of cDNA or gDNA derived from T cells, B-cell-depleted T cells, or PBMCs. The repertoires were released in a freely available public database meant as a resource for research on the immune response to SARS-CoV-2. Samples were obtained from the ongoing ImmuneRACE study (first 160 participants) and from over 1,000 subjects provided by 6 global collaborators. Sample metadata almost always included a de-identified subject ID, COVID-19 status, age in years and sex. Deeply sampled blood TCRbeta repertoires from subjects exposed to, actively infected with, or recovered from COVID-19 were included in the dataset.

About this clone itself: The antigen it binds to is not known. Nothing much larger sits one base from this clone, and base qualities are not available.

What the work shows at the level of the full study, not this receptor alone: How much clinical and demographic metadata was included differed by source and by participant, and the metadata was provided uncurated.

The immunoSEQ Assay, a bias-controlled multiplex PCR, was used to amplify TCRbeta CDR3 regions from genomic DNA. The paper's processing steps were these. The number of nucleated cells in each sample was estimated from the amplification of reference gene primers within the assay. Sequence reads were collapsed and filtered to measure the absolute abundance of every unique TCRbeta CDR3 rearrangement. For each sample, productive Simpson clonality was calculated as the square root of Simpson's diversity index over productive rearrangements. The immuneACCESS repertoire file appears here via TCRdb, limited to in-frame rearrangements. These files lack a portion of the clones; in checked studies, under half of the deficit traces to unresolved V genes, and the cause of the others is not known. The V and J calls and clone size come from that table; D and trimming were worked out from the DNA. Recorded for this sample are about 140,000 clones; around nine tenths of them occurred a single time. Clones ranked in the top ten supply 4% to 4.5% of the sample.

Each collaborating institution followed its own protocols to collect whole blood in K2EDTA tubes. For TCRbeta analysis, collaborators shipped samples as frozen whole blood, isolated PBMCs, or DNA extracted from either of those sample types. Measured from the cysteine to the phenylalanine, the CDR3 is 16 residues long. Only the CDR3 DNA stays, 48 bases, in frame from base 1. CDR1 and CDR2 are read off the germline V gene as SGHVS and FNYEAQ. V is clipped by 1 base and J by 6 bases, and the sequence between their germline boundaries is 16 bases long. The chain employs TRBV7-6 and TRBJ1-3; a tentative D call is TRBD1 (6 bases match). Sample: peripheral blood. The sequence derives from a middle-aged woman with acute or convalescent COVID-19. In nucleotides, the sequence is TGTGCCAGCAGCTTAGTTCAGGGGCGAAATTCAAACACCATATATTTT. It translates as CASSLVQGRNSNTIYF.